This passage covers 29 T cell receptor beta chains from one sample sequenced in a study of blood T cell repertoires in COVID-19. Method: immunoSEQ multiplex PCR; TCRdb's copy keeps in-frame clones and lacks some. The repertoire consists of about 87,000 clones, with approximately 71% occurring once and the leading ten covering roughly 4%. The sequenced sample was peripheral blood. The receptors stem from a woman in her forties or fifties with acute or convalescent COVID-19.

This clone was counted only a few times. The genes are TRBV5-5 and TRBJ1-2; 9 bases map to TRBD1. Trimming at V came to 0 bases and at J to 1 base, leaving 7 bases not matched to a gene. This CDR3 has 17 amino acids. Germline lookup yields CDR1 SGHKS and CDR2 YYEKEE (reference sequence). CDR3 DNA: TGTGCCAGCAGCTTGGTGCTACAGGGGGCGCTTAACTATGGCTACACCTTC. It specifies CASSLVLQGALNYGYTF.

The chain carries TRBV9 and TRBJ1-1; D unclear. The CDR3 totals 12 residues. Trimming took off 4 bases at V and 7 bases at J, with 11 bases between the two ends. In germline, CDR1 is SGDLS, CDR2 YYNGEE. Here the CDR3 DNA reads TGTGCCAGCAGCCCTTGGGCTTATGAAGCTTTCTTT. It specifies CASSPWAYEAFF.

J is TRBJ1-2 and V is TRBV19; D gene unclear. Germline V gene lookup returns CDR1 LNHDA and CDR2 SQIVND (reference sequence). This CDR3 has 13 amino acids. V lost 6 bases to trimming and J lost 2 bases, with 10 bases between them. In nucleotides, the CDR3 is TGTGCCAGTAGGGGCCAGAGAAACTATGGCTACACCTTC. Residues: CASRGQRNYGYTF.

This clone was detected a few times. The chain employs TRBV2 and TRBJ2-7, with 7 bases fitting TRBD1. With 8 bases clipped from V and 3 bases from J, the junction kept 10 bases outside the gene matches. The germline V gene has CDR1 SNHLY and CDR2 FYNNEI. The CDR3 sequence is 14 residues long. The DNA for the CDR3 is TGTGCCAGCGAAGGGGACAGAAGCAACTACGAGCAGTACTTC. Residues: CASEGDRSNYEQYF. Using reference TRBV2 and TRBJ2-7 for the parts outside the CDR3, the full variable domain is EPEVTQTPSHQVTQMGQEVILRCVPISNHLYFYWYRQILGQKVEFLVSFYNNEISEKSEIFDDQFSVERPDGSNFTLKIRSTKLEDSAMYFCASEGDRSNYEQYFGPGTRLTVT.

V usage is TRBV6-5 and J usage is TRBJ2-1; D is unresolved. Germline CDR1 MNHEY, CDR2 SVGAGI. The CDR3 contains 10 residues. Deletions cut 6 bases from V and 8 bases from J, with 5 bases between. CDR3 region: CASRYDEQFF. CDR3 bases: TGTGCCAGCAGATATGATGAGCAGTTCTTC.

The chain links TRBV19 to TRBJ1-1; D might be TRBD1 (5 bases). CDR3 size: 14 residues. Looked up from germline, CDR1 is LNHDA and CDR2 is SQIVND (reference sequence). Trimming removed 5 bases from V and 11 bases from J, with 21 bases in between. DNA for the CDR3: TGTGCCAGTAGTCTCCTGGGGGAGGACCGGAGGGCTTTCTTT. Translation gives CASSLLGEDRRAFF.

The genes are TRBV19 and TRBJ2-1; 10 positions match TRBD1. V shed 8 bases, J shed 7 bases, and the junction held 11 bases outside the gene matches. This CDR3 is 15 amino acids long. Germline CDR1 is LNHDA and CDR2 is SQIVND (reference sequence). CDR3 DNA: TGTGCCAGTGCCACCGGGACAGGGGAGGGGAATGAGCAGTTCTTC. Its protein is CASATGTGEGNEQFF.

This sequence joins TRBV14 and TRBJ2-7, with 10 bases matching TRBD1. The ends lost 6 bases at V and 5 bases at J; junction bases unmatched: 10. The CDR3 is 15 residues long. Germline CDR1 reads SGHDN; CDR2 reads FVKESK. This CDR3 reads CASRGGQGYSDEQYF. In DNA, the CDR3 is TGTGCCAGCAGAGGGGGACAGGGGTATTCGGACGAGCAGTACTTC.

The J gene is TRBJ1-2, the V gene TRBV4-1; 9 nucleotides align to TRBD1. Unmatched junction bases numbered 12, after V lost 6 bases and J lost 4 bases. Looked up from germline, CDR1 is MGHRA and CDR2 is YSYEKL. The CDR3 sequence is 16 residues long. The CDR3 spells CASRGNRGRNVYGYTF. The DNA of the CDR3 is TGCGCCAGCAGAGGGAACAGGGGGCGAAACGTCTATGGCTACACCTTC.

The CDR3 DNA is TGTGCCAGCAGTTTGAGGCAGAGTAACTATGGCTACACCTTC. Translated: CASSLRQSNYGYTF. The chain recombines TRBV28 with TRBJ1-2; D gene ambiguous. Germline CDR1 is MDHEN and CDR2 is SYDVKM. The CDR3 has 14 residues. Deletions cut 3 bases from V and 1 base from J, with 9 bases between.

The DNA of the CDR3 is TGTGCCAGCAGCCAAGATCATAGAAATTCACCCCTCCACTTT. It encodes CASSQDHRNSPLHF. J is TRBJ1-6 and V is TRBV3-1 (or the pseudogene TRBV3-2), with unresolved D. V was trimmed by 0 bases and J by 7 bases, leaving 7 bases between them. CDR1 LGHDT and CDR2 YNNKEL come from the germline V gene (reference sequence). The CDR3 is 14 residues long.

The chain combines TRBV6-6 with TRBJ1-6; 7 positions agree with TRBD1. Trimming at V came to 10 bases and at J to 5 bases, leaving 8 bases not matched to a gene. CDR3 length: 14 amino acids. Germline assignment: CDR1 MNHNY and CDR2 SVGAGI (reference sequence). The CDR3 sequence: CATMGQSHNSPLHF. The CDR3 nucleotides are TGTGCCACCATGGGACAGTCTCATAATTCACCCCTCCACTTT.

The chain uses TRBV28 and TRBJ1-2; 8 bases line up with TRBD1. Germline CDR1 and CDR2: MDHEN and SYDVKM. There are 15 residues in the CDR3. Trimming cost V 6 bases and J 6 bases; bases outside gene matches: 12. This CDR3 reads CASRRMTGALDGYTF. In DNA, the CDR3 is TGTGCCAGCAGGAGAATGACAGGGGCCTTGGATGGCTACACCTTC.

This clone was detected only a few times. The rearrangement links TRBV28 to TRBJ2-7, with TRBD1 matching over 8 bases. Germline CDR1 is MDHEN and CDR2 is SYDVKM. The V gene end was trimmed by 8 bases and the J gene end by 5 bases; junction bases not matched to a gene: 11. The CDR3 runs 14 residues. In DNA form, the CDR3 reads TGTGCCAGCGGCTTCGGACAGGGCAAGAACGAGCAGTACTTC. Translating gives CASGFGQGKNEQYF.

In the case of this clone: At one end, the junction sequence differs from germline, possibly due to a read error. The rearrangement links TRBV3-1 (or the pseudogene TRBV3-2) to TRBJ2-1; D not resolved. Germline V gene sequence: CDR1 LGHDT, CDR2 YNNKEL (reference sequence). This CDR3 comprises 9 residues. CDR3 in DNA: TGCCCCGGTCGCAATGAGCAGTTCTTC. Translated: CPGRNEQFF.

V usage is TRBV10-3 and J usage is TRBJ2-5, with D possibly TRBD2 on 6 matching bases. The CDR3 is made up of 14 amino acids. Germline CDR1 ENHRY, CDR2 SYGVKD. Between the trimmed V and J ends, which lost 5 bases and 1 base, there was a span of 11 bases. The CDR3 here is CAISTGTFQETQYF. In DNA, the CDR3 is TGTGCCATCAGTACCGGGACTTTCCAAGAGACCCAGTACTTC.

This clone turned up a few times. The chain recombines TRBV28 with TRBJ1-3, with D unclear. V was pared by 6 bases and J by 0 bases, with 12 bases between. This CDR3 has 15 amino acids. CDR1 is MDHEN and CDR2 is SYDVKM in the germline V gene. In nucleotides, the CDR3 is TGTGCCAGCAGGTCAGGCGGGGACTCTGGAAACACCATATATTTT. Translating it yields CASRSGGDSGNTIYF.

In its sample, this clone was seen once. The rearrangement links TRBV28 to TRBJ1-1; 8 bases match TRBD1. J gave up 6 bases and V 4 bases, and 10 bases lay outside the gene matches. The germline CDR1 and CDR2 sequences are MDHEN and SYDVKM. The CDR3 runs 15 residues. The CDR3 DNA reads as TGTGCCAGCAGTTCCCCGACCGACAGGGGAGCTGAAGCTTTCTTT. This encodes CASSSPTDRGAEAFF.

The chain has TRBV28 and TRBJ1-5, with 7 bases matching TRBD1. The length of the CDR3 is 14 residues. Germline CDR1 reads MDHEN; CDR2 reads SYDVKM. The V segment lost 1 base and the J segment 6 bases; nucleotides outside the gene matches: 3. The CDR3 is CASSLLDRVQPQHF. In DNA, the CDR3 is TGTGCCAGCAGTTTATTAGACAGGGTTCAGCCCCAGCATTTT.

For the CDR3, the DNA is TGTGCCAGCAGTTATACAGGGGGCAGTGGGACTGAAGCTTTCTTT. Amino acids: CASSYTGGSGTEAFF. The chain employs TRBV11-2 and TRBJ1-1; 9 positions agree with TRBD1. This CDR3 has 15 residues. V dropped 6 bases and J dropped 5; count of bases not matched to a gene: 10. Germline loops: CDR1 SGHAT, CDR2 FQNNGV.

This sequence joins TRBV4-3 and TRBJ1-1; TRBD1 agrees at 8 bases. In germline, CDR1 is LGHNA, CDR2 YSLEER. The CDR3 totals 16 residues. V lost 3 bases to trimming and J lost 1 base; unmatched junction nucleotides: 7. The CDR3 loop is CASSQALGTGNTEAFF. The DNA for the CDR3 is TGCGCCAGCAGCCAGGCCCTTGGGACAGGGAACACTGAAGCTTTCTTT.

This clone was counted a few times. The chain is built from TRBV5-1 and TRBJ1-3; TRBD1 matches at 10 bases. CDR3 length equals 19 residues. V lost 0 bases, J lost 0 bases, and 9 bases stayed unmatched. Germline CDR1 reads SGHRS; CDR2 reads YFSETQ. In DNA, the CDR3 is TGCGCCAGCAGCTTGGGGACAGGGGGTTCCCTGAGCTCTGGAAACACCATATATTTT. Amino acid sequence: CASSLGTGGSLSSGNTIYF.

The chain combines TRBV11-1 with TRBJ2-5; 7 positions agree with TRBD2. V dropped 4 bases and J dropped 4; count of bases not matched to a gene: 6. Germline V gene data show CDR1 as SGHAT and CDR2 as FQDESV (reference sequence). The length of the CDR3 is 14 residues. CDR3 sequence (DNA): TGTGCCAGCAGCTCGGGGGGTAGCGGAGAGACCCAGTACTTC. Protein: CASSSGGSGETQYF.

This clone was found once. The gene calls are TRBV19 and TRBJ1-2; 7 bases are a match to TRBD1. The CDR3 has 15 residues. J lost 8 bases, V lost 3 bases, and 12 bases had no gene match. The germline V gene has CDR1 LNHDA and CDR2 SQIVND (reference sequence). The CDR3 region is CASSIGPTGSWGYTF. DNA of the CDR3: TGTGCCAGTAGTATCGGACCGACAGGGTCTTGGGGCTACACCTTC.

This chain uses TRBV5-4 with TRBJ2-2, with D perhaps matching TRBD1 (6 bases). The germline V gene encodes CDR1 SGHNT and CDR2 YYREEE (reference sequence). The CDR3 has 13 residues. Trimming left V 4 bases short and J 4 bases short, with 8 bases between. Written as DNA, the CDR3 is TGTGCCAGCAGCCAGGACAGCACCGGGGAGCTGTTTTTT. Its translation: CASSQDSTGELFF. The whole variable domain, filled in from reference TRBV5-4 and TRBJ2-2, reads ETGVTQSPTHLIKTRGQQVTLRCSSQSGHNTVSWYQQALGQGPQFIFQYYREEENGRGNFPPRFSGLQFPNYSSELNVNALELDDSALYLCASSQDSTGELFFGEGSRLTVL.

V usage is TRBV7-2 and J usage is TRBJ2-3; weak D call: TRBD1 (6 bases). Trimming removed 1 base at V and 4 bases at J, with 21 bases between. The CDR3 is 18 residues long. Per germline, CDR1 SGHTA and CDR2 FQGNSA. The CDR3 coding sequence is TGTGCCAGCAGCTTAGTTCTTCTCGGGACACTTGGGGCAGATACGCAGTATTTT. Encoded protein: CASSLVLLGTLGADTQYF. Supplemented by reference TRBV7-2 and TRBJ2-3, the full variable domain reads GAGVSQSPSNKVTEKGKDVELRCDPISGHTALYWYRQSLGQGLEFLIYFQGNSAPDKSGLPSDRFSAERTGGSVSTLTIQRTQQEDSAVYLCASSLVLLGTLGADTQYFGPGTRLTVL.

For the CDR3, the DNA is TGTGCCAGCAGCCAAAGGGACAGGGTTGCTGGCTACACCTTC. Its protein is CASSQRDRVAGYTF. This chain joins TRBV3-1 (or the pseudogene TRBV3-2) and TRBJ1-2, with 9 bases that match TRBD1. Per germline, CDR1 LGHDT and CDR2 YNNKEL (reference sequence). This CDR3 spans 14 amino acids. V dropped 2 bases and J dropped 7; count of bases not matched to a gene: 5.

The chain joins TRBV9 to TRBJ1-4, with D perhaps TRBD1 (5 bases). Germline lookup yields CDR1 SGDLS and CDR2 YYNGEE. Between the trimmed V and J ends, which lost 3 bases and 8 bases, there was a span of 17 bases. CDR3 length: 15 residues. CDR3 bases: TGTGCCAGCAGCGCTGGGGGGACTTCGAGCGAAAAACTGTTTTTT. This encodes CASSAGGTSSEKLFF.

The gene calls are TRBV18 and TRBJ1-1, with a weak D call TRBD1 (6 bases). Germline loops: CDR1 KGHSH, CDR2 LQKENI. Trimming left V 5 bases short and J 1 base short, with 8 bases between. This CDR3 contains 13 residues. CDR3 sequence reads: CASSTDRNTEAFF. The CDR3, as DNA: TGTGCCAGCTCAACGGACAGGAACACTGAAGCTTTCTTT.